Given below is one T cell receptor beta chain in context. The antigen is undetermined. Trimming removed 0 bases from V and 2 bases from J, with 7 bases in between. This CDR3 region has 14 residues. Germline V gives CDR1 KGHSH, CDR2 LQKENI. Patients with ophthalmopathy all had a Clinical Activity Score of at least 3, a NOSPECS grade of at least 4 and duration under 3 months. Exclusion criteria comprised uncontrolled infection, other autoimmune disease, pregnancy or lactation. Fresh peripheral blood, about 10 ml of it, supplied the PBMCs. Researchers took RNA transcripts and amplified the TCR beta CDR3 regions from them. RT-PCR in the first round (using the HTBI primer set) targeted the TCR CDR3. MiXCR, run by TCRdb on the multiplex PCR reads, gives a single entry per CDR3 protein. This table has around 570,000 distinct CDR3 sequences, less than 20% appearing once. This sample is part of a study of T cells in Graves' hyperthyroidism and ophthalmopathy.

Regarding the study as a whole: Peripheral blood also featured most of the thyroid clonotypes expanded above 0.001.

The chain recombines TRBV18 with TRBJ2-5, with unresolved D. The clonotype originates from a man aged 35 to 55 with Graves' ophthalmopathy. Sequenced sample: blood. The CDR3 spells CASSPPSSQETQYF. The CDR3 DNA follows: TGTGCCAGCTCACCACCGAGTAGTCAAGAGACCCAGTACTTC.